This T cell receptor (beta chain) was recorded in a study of beta chain features in type 1 diabetes. About the study: No patient-donor differences in age, gender, total cells or subset yield. Whole-study findings and limits: There was a moderate but significant shortening of TCRB CDR3s in all four CD4+ subsets of Type 1 diabetes patients.

cDNA synthesis used the whole RNA isolate, giving expressed TCRB sequences. Assay used: immunoSEQ multiplex PCR; TCRdb lists only in-frame clones, some missing. The data show about 340,000 clones, with 8% seen just once and around 0.44% held by the top ten. Sorted populations all exceeded 98% purity. This clone has just a few counts. The antigen is not known. The length of the CDR3 is 17 residues. V shed 6 bases and J shed 0 bases, with 15 bases lying between them. CDR1 and CDR2 (germline): SGHTA, FQGTGA. The chain couples TRBV7-3 to TRBJ2-6; D possibly corresponds to TRBD1 (5 bases). The specimen sequenced was central memory CD4+ T cells from blood. This TCR was recovered from a woman aged 18-30 years in good health. The DNA of the CDR3 is TGTGCCAGCAGAGGAGCAGGGTCAATCTCTGGGGCCAACGTCCTGACTTTC. Translating gives CASRGAGSISGANVLTF.